This T cell receptor beta chain is drawn from a study of cytomegalovirus exposure and HLA in healthy donors. Findings and caveats of the study: In an earlier analysis, most TCR beta V segments were productive about 87% or about 30% of the time. A later analysis associated 16,951 TCR beta sequences with HLA alleles at a 0.05 false discovery rate.

Unrecorded immune exposures were likely, despite nominal health at sampling. The CDR3 has 13 amino acids. Germline V gene lookup returns CDR1 SGHTA and CDR2 FQGNSA. The J segment lost 12 bases and the V segment lost 0 bases, leaving 7 bases of the junction unmatched. Comments on this clone: Its antigen is not identified.

PCR was performed using 60 Vbeta and 13 Jbeta primers. Profiled with immunoSEQ multiplex PCR; TCRdb holds only in-frame clones, not every one. Here the sample spans roughly 150,000 clones, roughly 80% being singletons. The TCR was taken from a man between 35 and 55 years old in good health and CMV-seronegative. This chain connects TRBV7-2 to TRBJ1-1, with 7 bases that match TRBD1. The sequenced sample consisted of PBMCs. This CDR3 reads CASSLARQGRTFF. CDR3 bases: TGTGCCAGCAGCTTAGCCAGACAGGGAAGGACTTTCTTT.